This passage covers 17 T cell receptor beta chains from one sample sequenced in a study of blood T cell repertoires in COVID-19. Assay: immunoSEQ multiplex PCR; the TCRdb copy retains only in-frame clones and omits some. The sample records some 150,000 clones, 84% being singletons. The sequenced material came from peripheral blood. The receptors originated from a human donor in a cohort sampled during active COVID-19.

V and J are TRBV19 and TRBJ1-1; the D is unclear. This CDR3 is built from 14 residues. Germline assignment: CDR1 LNHDA and CDR2 SQIVND (reference sequence). Trimming removed 0 bases from V and 1 base from J, with 6 bases in between. This CDR3 reads CASSIDPGNTEAFF. CDR3 DNA: TGTGCCAGTAGTATAGATCCGGGGAACACTGAAGCTTTCTTT.

The chain combines TRBV11-3 with TRBJ2-5; 7 bases are shared with TRBD2. The junction had 6 bases not matched to a gene; V was cut back by 7 bases and J by 1 base. Germline CDR1 and CDR2: SGHNT and YENEEA. CDR3 length: 14 residues. The CDR3, as DNA: TGTGCCAGCACCCTGGGGAGGGGCCAAGAGACCCAGTACTTC. Its translation: CASTLGRGQETQYF.

The rearrangement links TRBV10-2 to TRBJ1-1; TRBD1 might be the D (5 bases). This CDR3 spans 14 amino acids. V was shortened by 5 bases and J by 6 bases, with 16 bases between the two germline ends. CDR1 is WSHSY and CDR2 is SAAADI in the germline V gene. The CDR3 here is CASSPYQGWSEAFF. In DNA form, the CDR3 reads TGCGCCAGCAGTCCATACCAGGGATGGTCTGAAGCTTTCTTT.

This chain links TRBV2 with TRBJ1-4; 8 bases agree with TRBD1. This CDR3 spans 14 amino acids. J gave up 6 bases and V 11 bases, and 11 bases lay outside the gene matches. Germline-derived CDR1 and CDR2 are SNHLY and FYNNEI. CDR3 sequence (DNA): TGTGCCTCAGCAAAGGGGACAGGAGATGAAAAACTGTTTTTT. Amino acid sequence: CASAKGTGDEKLFF.

V gene TRBV7-2 combines with J gene TRBJ2-5; 10 bases align to TRBD2. The CDR3 totals 15 residues. The J segment lost 7 bases and the V segment lost 5 bases, leaving 10 bases of the junction unmatched. Germline CDR1 is SGHTA and CDR2 is FQGNSA. The CDR3 DNA is TGTGCCAGCAGCGTACGGACTAGCGGCTCTGGGACCCAGTACTTC. Its protein product is CASSVRTSGSGTQYF.

The J gene is TRBJ1-2, the V gene TRBV12-5; D call uncertain. The germline gives CDR1 LGHNT, CDR2 FRNRAP. The CDR3 contains 14 residues. V shed 3 bases and J shed 4 bases, with 12 bases lying between them. The DNA for the CDR3 is TGTGCTAGTGGTTTCACCGTCAGAGGCTATGGCTACACCTTC. Its translation: CASGFTVRGYGYTF. Combining the CDR3 with reference TRBV12-5 and TRBJ1-2 gives the whole variable domain DARVTQTPRHKVTEMGQEVTMRCQPILGHNTVFWYRQTMMQGLELLAYFRNRAPLDDSGMPKDRFSAEMPDATLATLKIQPSEPRDSAVYFCASGFTVRGYGYTFGSGTRLTVV.

The chain combines TRBV29-1 with TRBJ2-5, with D possibly TRBD2 on 5 matching bases. The CDR3 length is 12 residues. In germline, CDR1 is SQVTM, CDR2 ANQGSEA. Trimming removed 8 bases from V and 2 bases from J, with 12 bases in between. The CDR3 DNA reads as TGCAGCTACCGGGGTCCGCAAGAGACCCAGTACTTC. It specifies CSYRGPQETQYF. Full variable domain (rest looked up from reference TRBV29-1 and TRBJ2-5): SAVISQKPSRDICQRGTSLTIQCQVDSQVTMMFWYRQQPGQSLTLIATANQGSEATYESGFVIDKFPISRPNLTFSTLTVSNMSPEDSSIYLCSYRGPQETQYFGPGTRLLVL.

Here the CDR3 reads CATMDTLNTEAFF. The DNA of the CDR3 is TGTGCCACCATGGACACCTTGAACACTGAAGCTTTCTTT. The chain employs TRBV24-1 and TRBJ1-1, with a possible D match to TRBD1 (5 bases). Germline V gene data show CDR1 as KGHDR and CDR2 as SFDVKD. There are 13 residues in the CDR3. Trimming took 8 bases from V and 0 from J, leaving 9 bases between them.

V gene TRBV4-2 combines with J gene TRBJ1-2; TRBD1 is a possible D gene (6 bases). Looked up from germline, CDR1 is LGHNA and CDR2 is YNFKEQ. The CDR3 has 15 residues. The germline V and J ends were trimmed by 4 bases and 3 bases, with 15 bases remaining between them. CDR3 in DNA: TGTGCCAGCAGCCTCCCAGGGGCCCGGGACTATGGCTACACCTTC. Protein sequence: CASSLPGARDYGYTF.

The chain couples TRBV6-2 or TRBV6-3 to TRBJ1-2; perhaps TRBD1 as D (5 bases). The germline V and J ends were trimmed by 5 bases and 3 bases, with 10 bases remaining between them. The germline V gene has CDR1 MNHEY and CDR2 SVGEGT. The CDR3 loop spans 13 amino acids. The CDR3 DNA sequence: TGTGCCAGCAGTCTCATAGGGGACTATGGCTACACCTTC. Amino acid sequence: CASSLIGDYGYTF.

The V call is TRBV7-2, the J call TRBJ1-6; D is perhaps TRBD1 (5 bases). The CDR3 loop spans 14 amino acids. The germline V gene has CDR1 SGHTA and CDR2 FQGNSA. Trimming removed 3 bases from V and 9 bases from J, with 12 bases in between. CDR3 bases: TGTGCCAGCAGCTTTGAACCTAGGGGTTCACCCCTCCACTTT. Translation: CASSFEPRGSPLHF.

The chain is built from TRBV24-1 and TRBJ2-2, with a weak D call TRBD1 (6 bases). V shed 4 bases and J shed 2 bases, with 10 bases lying between them. This CDR3 region has 15 residues. Germline CDR1 and CDR2: KGHDR and SFDVKD. The CDR3 DNA reads TGTGCCACCAGTGACATGGACAGAAACACCGGGGAGCTGTTTTTT. Translating gives CATSDMDRNTGELFF.

V gene TRBV6-4 combines with J gene TRBJ1-6; the match to TRBD1 covers 7 bases. CDR1 is MRHNA, CDR2 SNTAGT, per germline. This CDR3 is 15 amino acids long. The trim removed 8 bases at V and 7 bases at J, leaving 11 bases unmatched. The CDR3 DNA reads as TGTGCCAGCCCAACCCTCCGGGACAGAAATTCACCCCTCCACTTT. Amino acids: CASPTLRDRNSPLHF.

This chain joins TRBV4-1 and TRBJ2-5; TRBD2 agrees at 9 bases. The V gene's germline CDR1 is MGHRA and CDR2 YSYEKL. This CDR3 contains 15 residues. Trimming took 5 bases from V and 4 from J; bases not matched to a gene: 8. This CDR3 reads CASSNQGTSPETQYF. As DNA, the CDR3 is TGCGCCAGCAGCAATCAAGGGACTAGCCCAGAGACCCAGTACTTC.

This clone was detected once. This rearrangement joins TRBV12-3 or TRBV12-4 to TRBJ2-6, with D unresolved. V was pared by 3 bases and J by 4 bases, with 4 bases between. The CDR3 consists of 13 residues. CDR3 DNA: TGTGCCAGCAGTTTTTCAGGGGCCAACGTCCTGACTTTC. This gives the protein CASSFSGANVLTF.

The rearrangement joins TRBV10-3 to TRBJ1-1, with D possibly TRBD1 on 6 matching bases. Trimming pared 6 bases from V and 10 bases from J, leaving 18 bases between. The CDR3 length is 13 residues. Germline V gene data show CDR1 as ENHRY and CDR2 as SYGVKD. The CDR3 bases are TGTGCCATCAGCCGGGATCTACAGGGTACAGCTTTCTTT. Its translation is CAISRDLQGTAFF.

CDR3 bases: TGTGCCAGCAGTCGGACAGGGGACACCGGGGAGCTGTTTTTT. This codes for CASSRTGDTGELFF. The genes are TRBV7-9 and TRBJ2-2; 9 positions match TRBD1. After removal of 6 bases from V and 3 bases from J, the junction contained 2 bases not matched to a gene. The germline gives CDR1 SEHNR, CDR2 FQNEAQ (reference sequence). This CDR3 is built from 14 residues.